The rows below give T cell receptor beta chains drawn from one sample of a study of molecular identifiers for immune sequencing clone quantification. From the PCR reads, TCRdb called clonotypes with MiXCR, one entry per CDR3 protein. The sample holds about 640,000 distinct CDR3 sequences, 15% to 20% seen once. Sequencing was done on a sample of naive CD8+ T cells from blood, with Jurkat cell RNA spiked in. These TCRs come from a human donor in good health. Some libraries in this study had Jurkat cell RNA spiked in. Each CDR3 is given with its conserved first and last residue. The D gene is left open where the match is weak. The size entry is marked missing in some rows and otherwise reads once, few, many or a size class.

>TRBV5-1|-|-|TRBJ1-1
TGCGCCAGCAGCTTGGGCAGCCTGAACACTGAAGCTTCCTTT
CASSLGSLNTEASF
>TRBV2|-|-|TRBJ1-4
TGTGCCAGCAGCTCGGGTTCCTCAGAAAAACTGTTTTTT
CASSSGSSEKLFF
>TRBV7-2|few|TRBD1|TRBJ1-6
TGTGCCAGCAGCCCGTATTCCACAGGGGTCTATAATTCACCCCTCCACTTT
CASSPYSTGVYNSPLHF
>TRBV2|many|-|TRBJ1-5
TGTGCCAGCAGTGAATCAGGGGTGAATCAGCCCCAGCATTTT
CASSESGVNQPQHF
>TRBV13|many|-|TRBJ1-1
TGTGCCAGCAGCTTAGGCACAGGGCTCGGTGAAGCTTTCTTT
CASSLGTGLGEAFF
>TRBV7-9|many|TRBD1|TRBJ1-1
TGTGCCAGCAGCTCTACAGGGGCTGATGAAGCTTTCTTT
CASSSTGADEAFF
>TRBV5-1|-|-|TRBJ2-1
TGTGCCAGCAGCTTATACCCAGATCCCTACAATGAGCGGTTCTTC
CASSLYPDPYNERFF
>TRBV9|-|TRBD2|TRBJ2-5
TGTGCCAGCAGCTTACGGACTAGCGGGGGGGCCGGGGAGGGGACCCAGTACTTC
CASSLRTSGGAGEGTQYF
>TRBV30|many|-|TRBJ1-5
TGTGCCTGGAGTATAGGGGTGGGGAATCAGCCCCAGCATTTT
CAWSIGVGNQPQHF
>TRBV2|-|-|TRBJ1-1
TGTGCCAGCACGCGGGGGGCGATGACTGAAGCTTTCTTT
CASTRGAMTEAFF
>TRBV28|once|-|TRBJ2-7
TGTGCCAGCAGAACCCTGGCGAGAGGTTACGAGCAGTACTTC
CASRTLARGYEQYF
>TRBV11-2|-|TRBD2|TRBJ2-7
TGTGCCAGCAGCCCCGGGACTAGCGGGACATTTTTCTACGAGCAGTACTTC
CASSPGTSGTFFYEQYF
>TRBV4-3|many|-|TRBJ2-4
TGCGCCAGCAGCCAAGAATGGGTTGGAGCCCCCAAAAACATTCAGTACTTC
CASSQEWVGAPKNIQYF
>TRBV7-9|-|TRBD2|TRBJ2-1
TGTGCCAGCAGCTTAACCCTAGCGGGGAATGAGCAGTTCTTC
CASSLTLAGNEQFF
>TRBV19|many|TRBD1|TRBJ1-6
TGTGCCAGTAGTTTTGGGCAGGGGGTTAATTCACCCCTCCACTTT
CASSFGQGVNSPLHF
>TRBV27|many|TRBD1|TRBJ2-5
TGTGCCAGCAGCCTACAGGGGCAAGAGACCCAGTACTTC
CASSLQGQETQYF
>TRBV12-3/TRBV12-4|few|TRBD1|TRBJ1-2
TGTGCCAGCAGTCCGGACAGGGCGGACTATGGCTACACCTTC
CASSPDRADYGYTF
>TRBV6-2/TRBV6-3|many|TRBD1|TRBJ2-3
TGTGCCAGCAGTTTGGAATTCGGGGCAGGGGGACCGACAGATACGCAGTATTTT
CASSLEFGAGGPTDTQYF
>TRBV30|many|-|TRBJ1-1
TGTGCCTGGAGCCCACACAGGGTTAAAGCTTTCTTT
CAWSPHRVKAFF
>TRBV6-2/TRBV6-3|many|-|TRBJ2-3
TGTGCCAGCAGTGACTGGGAGAAGACAGATACGCAGTATTTT
CASSDWEKTDTQYF
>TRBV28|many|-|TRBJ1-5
TGTGCCAGCAGTTTATCGACCTCAGTCCAGCCCCAGCATTTT
CASSLSTSVQPQHF
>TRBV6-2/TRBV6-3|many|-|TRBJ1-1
TGTGCCAGCAGTCCCACCGGGGGGGTGGTGTACGCTGAAGCTTTCTTT
CASSPTGGVVYAEAFF
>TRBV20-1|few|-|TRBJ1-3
TGCAGTGCTAGAGACGTCAGGGATAATGGAAACACCATATATTTT
CSARDVRDNGNTIYF
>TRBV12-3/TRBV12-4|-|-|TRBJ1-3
TGTGCCAGCCAAGGGCCAGTGGGGGGAAACACCATATATTTT
CASQGPVGGNTIYF
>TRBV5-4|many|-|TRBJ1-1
TGTGCCAGCAGCTTACAGGCGATGAACACTGAAGCTTTCTTT
CASSLQAMNTEAFF
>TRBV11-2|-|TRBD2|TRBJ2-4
TGTGCCAGCAGCTCCGGGACTAGCGGGAGGGCCATAGCCAAAAACATTCAGTACTTC
CASSSGTSGRAIAKNIQYF